The 30 T cell receptor beta chains given below trace back to one sample, sequenced in a study of tumor-infiltrating lymphocytes in oesophageal squamous cell carcinoma. TCRdb reanalysed the PCR reads using MiXCR and keeps one entry per CDR3 protein. Of about 15,000 distinct CDR3 sequences listed, around 50% are singletons. The sample consisted of esophageal tumor tissue. These receptors all stem from a male donor with esophageal squamous cell carcinoma.

The J gene is TRBJ2-5, the V gene TRBV7-2, with D unresolved. The CDR3 has 14 amino acids. Deletions cut 7 bases from V and 0 bases from J, with 12 bases between. Looked up from germline, CDR1 is SGHTA and CDR2 is FQGNSA. The DNA for the CDR3 is TGTGCCAGCAACGAAAATGGGAACCAAGAGACCCAGTACTTC. This translates into CASNENGNQETQYF. The full variable domain, completed using reference TRBV7-2 and TRBJ2-5, is GAGVSQSPSNKVTEKGKDVELRCDPISGHTALYWYRQSLGQGLEFLIYFQGNSAPDKSGLPSDRFSAERTGGSVSTLTIQRTQQEDSAVYLCASNENGNQETQYFGPGTRLLVL.

By its share, this clonotype is medium-sized (0.01 to 0.1%). This chain links TRBV7-2 with TRBJ1-1; 9 bases line up with TRBD1. The V segment lost 4 bases and the J segment 2 bases; nucleotides outside the gene matches: 2. The germline gives CDR1 SGHTA, CDR2 FQGNSA. CDR3 length: 14 amino acids. The CDR3 protein is CASSWGQGNTEAFF. In DNA, the CDR3 is TGTGCCAGCAGCTGGGGACAGGGAAACACTGAAGCTTTCTTT.

J is TRBJ2-3 and V is TRBV7-6; 7 bases map to TRBD1. With 4 bases clipped from V and 6 bases from J, the junction kept 10 bases outside the gene matches. Germline CDR1 is SGHVS and CDR2 is FNYEAQ. The length of the CDR3 is 15 residues. The CDR3 nucleotides read TGTGCCAGCAGCTCGACAGGGAACCCAATGGATACGCAGTATTTT. It translates to CASSSTGNPMDTQYF.

The rearrangement links TRBV7-2 to TRBJ2-1; 9 nucleotides align to TRBD2. The J call may be mistaken, given a closer DNA end match to TRBJ2-7. The CDR3 sequence is 15 residues long. From germline, CDR1 is SGHTA and CDR2 FQGNSA. Here the CDR3 reads CASSLYGLAIYEQYF. The CDR3 coding sequence is TGTGCCAGCAGCTTGTATGGACTAGCGATTTACGAGCAGTACTTC.

J is TRBJ1-5 and V is TRBV7-8; perhaps TRBD1 as D (5 bases). This CDR3 comprises 16 residues. V lost 2 bases, J lost 1 base, and 12 bases lay in between. Germline-derived CDR1 and CDR2 are SGHVS and FQNEAQ. The CDR3 is CASSLSRTQSNQPQHF. CDR3 bases: TGTGCCAGCAGCTTATCAAGGACACAAAGCAATCAGCCCCAGCATTTT.

As regards this clonotype: Being one base from a much bigger clone, this may be a read error. V and J are TRBV19 and TRBJ2-3; D possibly corresponds to TRBD2 (5 bases). The germline gives CDR1 LNHDA, CDR2 SQIVND (reference sequence). The CDR3 runs to 13 residues. V lost 4 bases, J lost 14 bases, and 19 bases lay in between. Here the CDR3 reads CASSTRSTGELYF. DNA for the CDR3: TGTGCCAGTAGTACCCGGTCCACCGGGGAGCTGTATTTT.

This clonotype is medium-sized (0.01 to 0.1%) in the sample. CDR3 loop: CASSYSGTGGYEQYF. DNA for the CDR3: TGTGCCAGCAGTTACTCCGGGACAGGGGGCTACGAGCAGTACTTC. V gene TRBV6-6 combines with J gene TRBJ2-7; the match to TRBD1 covers 11 bases. Germline V CDR1 and CDR2: MNHNY, SVGAGI (reference sequence). The junction had 1 base not matched to a gene; V was cut back by 0 bases and J by 3 bases. The CDR3 is 15 amino acids.

The gene calls are TRBV7-4 and TRBJ2-1; 8 bases are a match to TRBD2. Germline V gives CDR1 SGHVT, CDR2 SQSDAQ. J was trimmed by 6 bases and V by 5 bases; bases with no gene match: 6. CDR3 length equals 14 residues. Written as DNA, the CDR3 is TGTGCCAGCAGCCCGGGACTAGTGAGCAATGAGCAGTTCTTC. Protein: CASSPGLVSNEQFF.

At least ten counts were recorded for this clonotype. The CDR3 is CASSLGPPSYNEQYF. The CDR3 nucleotides are TGTGCCAGCAGCTTAGGACCGCCGAGTTACAATGAGCAGTACTTC. The rearrangement links TRBV7-2 to TRBJ2-7; D gene unclear. Germline lookup yields CDR1 SGHTA and CDR2 FQGNSA. Trimming cost V 1 base and J 7 bases, with 17 bases left between them. The CDR3 is 15 amino acids.

This clonotype was counted ten times or more. The chain uses TRBV12-3 or TRBV12-4 and TRBJ1-1; a weak D match, TRBD1 (6 bases). CDR3 length: 14 residues. Between the trimmed V and J ends, which lost 3 bases and 3 bases, there was a span of 11 bases. The CDR3 DNA reads as TGTGCCAGCAGTTTGGGGGGCTTTTACACTGAAGCTTTCTTT. Translated: CASSLGGFYTEAFF.

This clonotype came up once. This chain joins TRBV7-3 and TRBJ2-3; D possibly corresponds to TRBD2 (6 bases). The CDR3 sequence is 16 residues long. Per germline, CDR1 SGHTA and CDR2 FQGTGA. V was shortened by 6 bases and J by 3 bases, with 19 bases between the two germline ends. CDR3 coding DNA: TGTGCCAGCAGACTCAACGATAAGGGGAGGACAGATACGCAGTATTTT. This translates into CASRLNDKGRTDTQYF.

In DNA, the CDR3 is TGTGCCAGCAGCTCGGGACAGGGGGGACAAGAGACCCAGTACTTC. Residues: CASSSGQGGQETQYF. The V call is TRBV7-3, the J call TRBJ2-5; 11 positions match TRBD1. The V gene's germline CDR1 is SGHTA and CDR2 FQGTGA. V lost 4 bases and J lost 2; bases outside the gene matches: 3. This CDR3 has 15 amino acids.

The rearrangement uses TRBV6-6 and TRBJ2-1, with a possible D match to TRBD1 (5 bases). Germline V gives CDR1 MNHNY, CDR2 SVGAGI (reference sequence). This CDR3 has 16 amino acids. V was shortened by 2 bases and J by 7 bases, with 18 bases between the two germline ends. CDR3 nucleotide sequence: TGTGCCAGCAGTTACGTGGGCCCGGCCTACAGGAATGAGCAGTTCTTC. Translated, it gives CASSYVGPAYRNEQFF.

Concerning this clonotype itself: An end of the junction does not agree with germline; a read error may underlie this. J is TRBJ1-1 and V is TRBV12-3 or TRBV12-4; the D gene is possibly TRBD1 (6 bases). The CDR3 is 13 amino acids. CDR3 region: CASSLSPGETQYF. CDR3 bases: TGTGCCAGCAGCCTATCCCCAGGGGAGACCCAGTACTTT.

The chain couples TRBV4-1 to TRBJ2-4, with TRBD2 as a possible D gene (6 bases). The CDR3 is 17 residues long. V was shortened by 3 bases and J by 0 bases, with 15 bases between the two germline ends. Germline V gives CDR1 MGHRA, CDR2 YSYEKL. CDR3 coding DNA: TGCGCCAGCAGCCAGGTTGATAAAGCGGGAGCCAAAAACATTCAGTACTTC. It yields the protein CASSQVDKAGAKNIQYF.

The J gene is TRBJ2-7, the V gene TRBV7-9; weak D call: TRBD1 (6 bases). V lost 5 bases, J lost 0 bases, and 14 bases lay in between. CDR3 length: 15 residues. The germline V gene has CDR1 SEHNR and CDR2 FQNEAQ (reference sequence). This CDR3 is CASSGMRGSSYEQYF. For the CDR3, the DNA is TGTGCCAGCAGCGGGATGAGGGGGAGCTCCTACGAGCAGTACTTC.

The rearrangement joins TRBV7-3 to TRBJ1-1; D remains ambiguous. CDR3 length equals 13 residues. Trimming pared 5 bases from V and 3 bases from J, leaving 10 bases between. The germline CDR1 and CDR2 sequences are SGHTA and FQGTGA. CDR3 sequence: CASSRRADTEAFF. Written as DNA, the CDR3 is TGTGCCAGCAGCCGCAGAGCGGACACTGAAGCTTTCTTT. Full variable domain (remainder filled in from reference TRBV7-3 and TRBJ1-1): GAGVSQTPSNKVTEKGKYVELRCDPISGHTALYWYRQSLGQGPEFLIYFQGTGAADDSGLPNDRFFAVRPEGSVSTLKIQRTERGDSAVYLCASSRRADTEAFFGQGTRLTVV.

This clonotype turned up a few times. The chain combines TRBV5-4 with TRBJ2-1; tentatively, D is TRBD2 (6 bases). This CDR3 spans 15 amino acids. The V gene's germline CDR1 is SGHNT and CDR2 YYREEE (reference sequence). Trimming cost V 0 bases and J 4 bases, with 11 bases left between them. The CDR3, as DNA: TGTGCCAGCAGCTTGGCCGAAGGGAGGTACAATGAGCAGTTCTTC. Protein sequence: CASSLAEGRYNEQFF.

This sequence joins TRBV12-5 and TRBJ2-1; D is perhaps TRBD2 (6 bases). The closer fit of TRBJ2-7 to the DNA end suggests the J call may be wrong. CDR1 and CDR2 (germline): LGHNT, FRNRAP. This CDR3 has 18 residues. DNA of the CDR3: TGTGCTAGTGGTTCCGCCTTAGCGGACCGGGTCTCCTACAATGAGCAGTACTTC. Its protein product is CASGSALADRVSYNEQYF.

On this clonotype itself: Possible read error: a much larger clone is one base away. This chain uses TRBV6-1 with TRBJ2-6, with D perhaps matching TRBD1 or TRBD2 (5 bases each). Germline CDR1 is MNHNS and CDR2 is SASEGT. This CDR3 has 14 amino acids. CDR3 bases: TGTGCCAGCAGTGACTCAGGGAGCGACTCACCCCTCCACTTC. The encoded protein is CASSDSGSDSPLHF.

The gene calls are TRBV24-1 and TRBJ2-7; possibly TRBD1 for D (6 bases). Germline values: CDR1 KGHDR, CDR2 SFDVKD. Trimming pared 7 bases from V and 4 bases from J, leaving 13 bases between. The CDR3 consists of 13 residues. As DNA, the CDR3 is TGTGCCACCAGGAAGACAGGACCTTACGAGCAGTACTTC. This sequence encodes CATRKTGPYEQYF.

This clonotype was seen a handful of times. This rearrangement joins TRBV7-6 to TRBJ2-7; D is perhaps TRBD2 (7 bases). Trimming stripped 1 base from V and 7 bases from J, with 23 bases between. Looked up from germline, CDR1 is SGHVS and CDR2 is FNYEAQ. CDR3 length: 17 amino acids. The CDR3 here is CASSLGGGGHSYNEQYF. The DNA of the CDR3 is TGTGCCAGCAGCTTAGGGGGCGGGGGACACTCCTACAATGAGCAGTACTTC.

This clonotype has a handful of counts. The chain carries TRBV7-6 and TRBJ2-3, with TRBD2 as a possible D gene (6 bases). The germline CDR1 and CDR2 sequences are SGHVS and FNYEAQ. Trimming pared 0 bases from V and 3 bases from J, leaving 7 bases between. CDR3 size: 14 residues. In DNA, the CDR3 is TGTGCCAGCAGCTTAGCTAGCGGTACAGATACGCAGTATTTT. Amino acids: CASSLASGTDTQYF.

There are a few counts of this clonotype. V usage is TRBV7-6 and J usage is TRBJ2-7; TRBD2 might be the D (6 bases). The J call could be wrong; TRBJ2-5 is a better fit for the DNA end. Germline loops: CDR1 SGHVS, CDR2 FNYEAQ. This CDR3 is built from 15 residues. CDR3 sequence: CASSLAGRGQETQYF. As DNA, the CDR3 is TGTGCCAGCAGCTTAGCGGGACGGGGGCAAGAGACCCAGTACTTC.

This clonotype showed up just once. This chain uses TRBV12-3 or TRBV12-4 with TRBJ1-1; a weak D match, TRBD1 (6 bases). The CDR3 consists of 14 residues. V was cut by 5 bases and J by 1 base, with 11 bases left in between. The CDR3 loop is CASSLGGGNTEAFF. The CDR3 DNA sequence: TGTGCCAGCAGTCTAGGGGGGGGGAACACTGAAGCTTTCTTT.

The chain joins TRBV5-1 to TRBJ2-3; tentatively, D is TRBD2 (6 bases). V was clipped by 2 bases and J by 0 bases, with 13 bases between them. CDR3 length equals 16 residues. The V gene's germline CDR1 is SGHRS and CDR2 YFSETQ. CDR3 sequence reads: CASSLYFAGSTDTQYF. The CDR3 region has the DNA TGCGCCAGCAGCTTATACTTCGCGGGGAGCACAGATACGCAGTATTTT.

The table lists this clonotype with a few counts. CDR3 sequence reads: CASSPGGTGGYNEQFF. CDR3 sequence (DNA): TGTGCCAGCAGTCCTGGCGGGACAGGGGGATACAATGAGCAGTTCTTC. V usage is TRBV12-3 or TRBV12-4 and J usage is TRBJ2-1, with 11 bases identical to TRBD1. Losses at the gene ends were 5 bases for V and 4 bases for J; bases not matched to a gene: 7. The CDR3 is 16 amino acids.

Note on this clonotype: Because it lacks the conserved phenylalanine or tryptophan at the end, this CDR3 is likely a read error. Because the CDR3's place on the DNA is in doubt, the DNA is left out and the CDR3 is given as listed by TCRdb. The chain links TRBV11-2 to TRBJ1-6. Germline values: CDR1 SGHAT, CDR2 FQNNGV. The CDR3 has 17 residues if both end residues are counted. The CDR3 spells CASSSNMVENEKLFFGS.

Details on this clonotype: A read error may produce the germline difference seen at one junction end. This sequence joins TRBV7-6 and TRBJ2-1, with 9 bases that match TRBD2. The CDR3 covers 15 residues. Germline CDR1 SGHVS, CDR2 FNYEAQ. The chain's CDR3 is CASSLDASGANEQFF. The CDR3 bases are TGTGCTAGCAGCTTGGACGCTAGCGGGGCGAATGAGCAGTTCTTC.

The chain combines TRBV6-6 with TRBJ2-1; weak D call: TRBD1 (5 bases). The J call could be wrong; TRBJ2-7 is a better fit for the DNA end. This CDR3 contains 14 residues. Germline values: CDR1 MNHNY, CDR2 SVGAGI (reference sequence). The CDR3 region is CASSYEKGTYEQYF. CDR3 nucleotide sequence: TGTGCCAGCAGTTACGAGAAGGGGACCTACGAGCAGTACTTC.